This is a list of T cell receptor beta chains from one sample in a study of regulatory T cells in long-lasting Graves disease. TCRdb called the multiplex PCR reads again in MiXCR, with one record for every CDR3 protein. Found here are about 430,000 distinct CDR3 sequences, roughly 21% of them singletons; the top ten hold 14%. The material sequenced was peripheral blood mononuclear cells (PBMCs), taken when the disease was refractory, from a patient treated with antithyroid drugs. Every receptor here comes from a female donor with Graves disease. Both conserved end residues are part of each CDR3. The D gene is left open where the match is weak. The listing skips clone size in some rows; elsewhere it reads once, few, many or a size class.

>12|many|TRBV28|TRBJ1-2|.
CASSFGIYGYTF
TGTGCCAGCAGTTTTGGCATCTATGGCTACACCTTC
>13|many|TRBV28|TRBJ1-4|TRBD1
CASRGTGSEKLFF
TGTGCCAGCAGAGGGACAGGGAGTGAAAAACTGTTTTTT
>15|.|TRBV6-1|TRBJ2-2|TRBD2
CASSRGSGIAGELFF
TGTGCCAGCAGCAGGGGTAGCGGGATCGCCGGGGAGCTGTTTTTT
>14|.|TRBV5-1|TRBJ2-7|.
CASSFGASNYEQYF
TGCGCCAGCAGCTTCGGGGCTAGCAACTACGAGCAGTACTTC
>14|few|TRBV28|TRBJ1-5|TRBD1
CASSSTGWSQPQHF
TGTGCCAGCAGTTCGACAGGGTGGAGTCAGCCCCAGCATTTT
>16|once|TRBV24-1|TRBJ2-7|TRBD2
CATSDFGLAGHNEQYF
TGTGCCACCAGTGATTTTGGGCTAGCGGGGCACAATGAGCAGTACTTC
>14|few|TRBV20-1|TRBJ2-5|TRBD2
CSARAAGNKETQYF
TGCAGTGCTAGGGCAGCGGGGAACAAAGAGACCCAGTACTTC
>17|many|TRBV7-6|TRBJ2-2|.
CASSPSRGAQRSGELFF
TGTGCCAGCAGCCCTAGCCGGGGGGCGCAACGATCCGGGGAGCTGTTTTTT
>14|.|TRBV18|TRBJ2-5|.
CASSPDSFSVTQCF
TGTGCCAGCTCACCAGATTCCTTCTCTGTGACCCAGTGCTTC
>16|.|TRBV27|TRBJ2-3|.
CASSPYIQRSTDTQYF
TGTGCCAGCAGTCCCTACATCCAGCGGAGCACAGATACGCAGTATTTT
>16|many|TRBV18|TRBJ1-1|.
CASSPPGQGRGTEAFF
TGTGCCAGCTCACCACCCGGTCAGGGGCGGGGGACTGAAGCTTTCTTT
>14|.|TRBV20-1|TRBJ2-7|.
CSASRSRPTPEQYF
TGCAGTGCTAGTAGATCCAGGCCAACCCCCGAGCAGTACTTC
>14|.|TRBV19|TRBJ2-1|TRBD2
CASTLLAGGDEQFF
TGTGCCAGTACCCTACTAGCGGGAGGTGATGAGCAGTTCTTC
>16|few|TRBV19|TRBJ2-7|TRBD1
CASSPTGDRGVYEQYF
TGTGCCAGTAGTCCCACCGGGGACAGGGGGGTTTACGAGCAGTACTTC
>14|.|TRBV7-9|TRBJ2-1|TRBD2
CASSTKREGNEQFF
TGTGCCAGCAGCACAAAGCGGGAGGGCAATGAGCAGTTCTTC
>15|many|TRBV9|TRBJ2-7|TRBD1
CASSVGLGDSYEQYF
TGTGCCAGCAGCGTAGGATTGGGGGACAGTTACGAGCAGTACTTC
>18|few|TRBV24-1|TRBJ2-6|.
CATSDPRAPDSGANVLTF
TGTGCCACCAGTGATCCCCGGGCCCCAGACTCTGGGGCCAACGTCCTGACTTTC
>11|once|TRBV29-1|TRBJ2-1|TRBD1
CSVETGDEQFF
TGCAGCGTAGAAACAGGGGATGAGCAGTTCTTC
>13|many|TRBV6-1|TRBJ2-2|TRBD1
CATGTGGTGELFF
TGTGCCACCGGGACAGGGGGCACCGGGGAGCTGTTTTTT
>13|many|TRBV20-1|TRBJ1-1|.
CSASAVGDTEAFF
TGCAGTGCTAGTGCTGTCGGTGACACTGAAGCTTTCTTT
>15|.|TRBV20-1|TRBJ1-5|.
CSATEGRYSNQPQHF
TGCAGTGCTACCGAGGGACGATATAGCAATCAGCCCCAGCATTTT
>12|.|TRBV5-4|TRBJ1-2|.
CASAQVSEGYTF
TGTGCCAGCGCCCAGGTCAGCGAGGGCTACACCTTC
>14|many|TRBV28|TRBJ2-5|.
CASAEVALQETQYF
TGTGCCAGCGCTGAGGTGGCCCTCCAAGAGACCCAGTACTTC
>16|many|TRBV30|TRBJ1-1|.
CAWSVGRGHLNTEAFF
TGTGCCTGGAGTGTGGGGAGAGGCCACCTGAACACTGAAGCTTTCTTT
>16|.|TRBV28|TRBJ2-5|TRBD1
CASSQRQGAGEETQYF
TGTGCCAGCAGTCAGAGACAGGGGGCGGGAGAGGAGACCCAGTACTTC
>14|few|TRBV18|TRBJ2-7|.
CASSPMPGDYEQYF
TGTGCCAGCTCACCCATGCCGGGGGATTACGAGCAGTACTTC
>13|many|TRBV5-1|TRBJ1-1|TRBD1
CASGTGENTEAFF
TGCGCCAGCGGGACAGGGGAGAACACTGAAGCTTTCTTT
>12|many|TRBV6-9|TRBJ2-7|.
CASSYPRYEQYF
TGTGCCAGCAGTTACCCCCGGTACGAGCAGTACTTC
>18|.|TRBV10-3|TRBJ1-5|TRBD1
CAIGESTGGQGLNQPQHF
TGTGCCATCGGTGAGTCGACGGGGGGACAGGGTCTCAATCAGCCCCAGCATTTT
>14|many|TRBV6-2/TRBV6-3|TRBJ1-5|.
CASSYGGVNQPQHF
TGTGCCAGCAGTTACGGGGGGGTCAATCAGCCCCAGCATTTT
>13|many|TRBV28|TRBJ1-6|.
CASRLPGYSPLHF
TGTGCCAGCAGACTCCCAGGGTATTCACCCCTCCACTTT
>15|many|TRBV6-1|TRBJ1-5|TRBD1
CASRATGIGNQPQHF
TGTGCCAGCAGAGCGACAGGGATCGGCAATCAGCCCCAGCATTTT
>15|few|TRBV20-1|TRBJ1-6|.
CSAPLGPGGNSPLHF
TGCAGTGCCCCCCTCGGACCCGGGGGTAATTCACCCCTCCACTTT
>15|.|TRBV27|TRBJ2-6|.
CASSLDMSGANVLTF
TGTGCCAGCAGTTTAGACATGTCTGGGGCCAACGTCCTGACTTTC
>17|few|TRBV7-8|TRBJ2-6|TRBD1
CASSLEGQYSGANVLTF
TGTGCCAGCAGCTTAGAGGGACAGTACTCTGGGGCCAACGTCCTGACTTTC
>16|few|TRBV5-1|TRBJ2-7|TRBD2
CASSLTTSGSEYEQYF
TGCGCCAGCAGCTTGACAACTAGCGGGAGTGAGTACGAGCAGTACTTC
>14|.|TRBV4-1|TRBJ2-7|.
CASSQWADEYEQYF
TGCGCCAGCAGCCAATGGGCGGATGAATACGAGCAGTACTTC
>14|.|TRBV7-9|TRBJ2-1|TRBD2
CASTLGAGHNEQFF
TGTGCCAGCACCCTGGGAGCGGGACACAATGAGCAGTTCTTC
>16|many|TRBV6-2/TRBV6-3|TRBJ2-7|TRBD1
CASSEDPGQASGEQYF
TGTGCCAGCAGTGAAGACCCGGGACAGGCCTCCGGCGAGCAGTACTTC
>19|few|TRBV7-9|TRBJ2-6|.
CASSFPPSGRGPGANVLTF
TGTGCCAGCAGCTTCCCTCCTTCAGGGAGAGGTCCTGGGGCCAACGTCCTGACTTTC